The 19 T cell receptor beta chains below were found in one sample sequenced in a study of blood T cell repertoires in COVID-19. Sequenced by immunoSEQ multiplex PCR; TCRdb stores in-frame clones only, minus some. Of 250,000 or so clones in the sample, roughly 87% were seen once. The specimen sequenced was peripheral blood. Receptors were obtained from a man younger than 35 with active or convalescent COVID-19.

This clone was observed once. This chain links TRBV5-1 with TRBJ1-3; D gene ambiguous. CDR3 length equals 14 residues. With 1 base removed from V and 1 base from J, the gap between germline ends came to 6 bases. CDR1 SGHRS and CDR2 YFSETQ come from the germline V gene. The CDR3 reads CASSLTRSGNTIYF. In nucleotides, the CDR3 is TGCGCCAGCAGCTTGACAAGATCTGGAAACACCATATATTTT.

The chain has TRBV5-1 and TRBJ2-2, with D unclear. V lost 0 bases and J 2 bases, leaving 8 bases between the germline ends. Looked up from germline, CDR1 is SGHRS and CDR2 is YFSETQ. This CDR3 is built from 15 residues. CDR3 sequence: CASSLASQNTGELFF. The DNA for the CDR3 is TGCGCCAGCAGCTTGGCCTCACAAAACACCGGGGAGCTGTTTTTT.

V is TRBV7-2 and J is TRBJ1-3, with 10 bases matching TRBD1. Trimming took 6 bases from V and 6 from J; bases not matched to a gene: 5. Germline loops: CDR1 SGHTA, CDR2 FQGNSA. The CDR3 is 14 amino acids. DNA for the CDR3: TGTGCCAGCAGGCCGACAGGGGGCGAAAACACCATATATTTT. This encodes CASRPTGGENTIYF.

J is TRBJ2-7 and V is TRBV19; 11 bases align to TRBD1. CDR1 is LNHDA and CDR2 is SQIVND in the germline V gene (reference sequence). The CDR3 sequence is 14 residues long. V dropped 4 bases and J dropped 2; count of bases not matched to a gene: 1. CDR3 nucleotides: TGTGCCAGTAGTACGGGACAGGGGGCCTACGAGCAGTACTTC. Translation gives CASSTGQGAYEQYF.

This rearrangement joins TRBV19 to TRBJ1-2; perhaps TRBD1 as D (6 bases). The CDR3 runs to 17 residues. Germline lookup yields CDR1 LNHDA and CDR2 SQIVND (reference sequence). V gave up 4 bases and J gave up 4 bases, with 22 bases separating them. CDR3 DNA sequence: TGTGCCAGTAGTACCCATTCTAAGGACAGAAGGTCCTATGGCTACACCTTC. Residues: CASSTHSKDRRSYGYTF.

This sequence joins TRBV19 and TRBJ2-1, with 7 bases aligning to TRBD1. Unmatched junction bases numbered 13, after V lost 8 bases and J lost 6 bases. The length of the CDR3 is 15 residues. Germline CDR1 and CDR2: LNHDA and SQIVND (reference sequence). CDR3 amino acids: CASRAWQGVANEQFF. In DNA form, the CDR3 reads TGTGCCAGTCGCGCTTGGCAGGGGGTAGCCAATGAGCAGTTCTTC.

The genes are TRBV10-3 and TRBJ2-3; D perhaps matches TRBD2 (5 bases). The CDR3 contains 12 residues. CDR1 is ENHRY and CDR2 is SYGVKD in the germline V gene. CDR3 DNA sequence: TGTGGCAGGTGGCGGGCCGACCGTACGCAGTATTTT. It translates to CGRWRADRTQYF.

This sequence joins TRBV2 and TRBJ1-1; D remains unclear. Trimming cost V 2 bases and J 1 base, with 11 bases left between them. The CDR3 extends over 15 amino acids. Germline CDR1 reads SNHLY; CDR2 reads FYNNEI. The CDR3 reads CASSEMRPTNTEAFF. As DNA, the CDR3 is TGTGCCAGCAGTGAAATGCGGCCGACGAACACTGAAGCTTTCTTT.

This clone has only one observation. This chain uses TRBV5-6 with TRBJ1-3; D gene unclear. The V end lost 3 bases, the J end lost 1 base, and 8 bases lay between the germline ends. In germline, CDR1 is SGHDT, CDR2 YYEEEE. The CDR3 loop spans 14 amino acids. CDR3 amino acids: CASSYMYSGNTIYF. In DNA, the CDR3 is TGTGCCAGCAGCTATATGTATTCTGGAAACACCATATATTTT.

This clone was seen only once. The rearrangement joins TRBV28 to TRBJ2-7; the match to TRBD2 covers 7 bases. V was clipped by 5 bases and J by 6 bases; unmatched bases: 13. The CDR3 has 15 residues. Looked up from germline, CDR1 is MDHEN and CDR2 is SYDVKM. CDR3 residues: CASSGERDSPLEQYF. CDR3 nucleotides: TGTGCCAGCAGTGGGGAGCGGGATTCCCCTCTCGAGCAGTACTTC.

As to this clone: Distinct nucleotide sequences in the sample also encode this CDR3. The chain is built from TRBV27 and TRBJ2-7; 8 bases line up with TRBD2. The CDR3 consists of 14 residues. Germline-derived CDR1 and CDR2 are MNHEY and SMNVEV (reference sequence). The junction had 3 bases not matched to a gene; V was cut back by 2 bases and J by 3 bases. Here the CDR3 reads CASSLRGTSYEQYF. In DNA, the CDR3 is TGTGCCAGCAGTTTACGCGGGACTAGCTACGAGCAGTACTTC.

This clone has only one observation. V usage is TRBV12-5 and J usage is TRBJ1-4; D is possibly TRBD1 (6 bases). The CDR3 spans 15 residues. In germline, CDR1 is LGHNT, CDR2 FRNRAP. Trimming cost V 4 bases and J 4 bases, with 13 bases left between them. The CDR3 sequence: CASGSGQPGNEKLFF. The CDR3 DNA sequence: TGTGCTAGTGGTTCAGGACAGCCAGGTAATGAAAAACTGTTTTTT.

The gene calls are TRBV19 and TRBJ2-7, with 8 bases fitting TRBD2. Trimming removed 3 bases from V and 3 bases from J; junction bases left unmatched: 4. Looked up from germline, CDR1 is LNHDA and CDR2 is SQIVND (reference sequence). The CDR3 consists of 14 residues. The CDR3 DNA reads TGTGCCAGTAGTATCCGGGAGGGCCACTACGAGCAGTACTTC. This translates into CASSIREGHYEQYF.

The chain's CDR3 is CASTTIGAVTDTQYF. CDR3 DNA: TGTGCCAGCACCACAATCGGAGCGGTCACAGATACGCAGTATTTT. The chain couples TRBV11-1 to TRBJ2-3; TRBD2 might be the D (5 bases). The CDR3 is made up of 15 amino acids. The ends were cut back, 7 bases at V and 2 bases at J, with 16 bases in the middle. Germline lookup yields CDR1 SGHAT and CDR2 FQDESV (reference sequence). Supplemented by reference TRBV11-1 and TRBJ2-3, the full variable domain reads EAEVAQSPRYKITEKSQAVAFWCDPISGHATLYWYRQILGQGPELLVQFQDESVVDDSQLPKDRFSAERLKGVDSTLKIQPAELGDSAMYLCASTTIGAVTDTQYFGPGTRLTVL.

The chain is built from TRBV7-9 and TRBJ1-2; 8 bases line up with TRBD1. Germline trimming cut 6 bases from V and 8 bases from J; bases unmatched to any gene: 8. CDR3 length: 13 residues. CDR1 and CDR2 from the germline V gene are SEHNR and FQNEAQ (reference sequence). The CDR3: CASSPDREVGYTF. In DNA, the CDR3 is TGTGCCAGCAGTCCGGACAGGGAGGTCGGCTACACCTTC.

This chain connects TRBV19 to TRBJ1-5, with D unclear. The CDR3 sequence is 12 residues long. Germline V CDR1 and CDR2: LNHDA, SQIVND (reference sequence). V lost 0 bases to trimming and J lost 6 bases, with 3 bases between them. The CDR3: CASSIELQPQHF. CDR3 in DNA: TGTGCCAGTAGTATAGAACTTCAGCCCCAGCATTTT.

This chain links TRBV6-5 with TRBJ2-5, with 9 nucleotides matching TRBD2. Per germline, CDR1 MNHEY and CDR2 SVGAGI. The CDR3 extends over 15 amino acids. Germline trimming cut 7 bases from V and 2 bases from J; bases unmatched to any gene: 8. Here the CDR3 reads CASTTRLAAQETQYF. For the CDR3, the DNA is TGTGCCAGCACCACCAGACTAGCGGCTCAAGAGACCCAGTACTTC.

This chain links TRBV30 with TRBJ2-6; 8 nucleotides match TRBD1. The CDR3 has 16 amino acids. CDR1 is GTSNPN and CDR2 is SVGIG in the germline V gene (reference sequence). The trim removed 1 base at V and 3 bases at J, leaving 5 bases unmatched. The CDR3 loop is CAWSAQGVFGANVLTF. The CDR3 nucleotides are TGTGCCTGGAGTGCACAGGGGGTTTTTGGGGCCAACGTCCTGACTTTC.

The V and J genes are TRBV6-5 and TRBJ2-5, with 7 nucleotides matching TRBD2. This CDR3 is 14 amino acids long. The V gene end was trimmed by 1 base and the J gene end by 5 bases; junction bases not matched to a gene: 4. Germline V gene lookup returns CDR1 MNHEY and CDR2 SVGAGI. The CDR3 sequence: CASSYLTSKETQYF. CDR3 bases: TGTGCCAGCAGTTACTTGACTAGCAAGGAGACCCAGTACTTC.